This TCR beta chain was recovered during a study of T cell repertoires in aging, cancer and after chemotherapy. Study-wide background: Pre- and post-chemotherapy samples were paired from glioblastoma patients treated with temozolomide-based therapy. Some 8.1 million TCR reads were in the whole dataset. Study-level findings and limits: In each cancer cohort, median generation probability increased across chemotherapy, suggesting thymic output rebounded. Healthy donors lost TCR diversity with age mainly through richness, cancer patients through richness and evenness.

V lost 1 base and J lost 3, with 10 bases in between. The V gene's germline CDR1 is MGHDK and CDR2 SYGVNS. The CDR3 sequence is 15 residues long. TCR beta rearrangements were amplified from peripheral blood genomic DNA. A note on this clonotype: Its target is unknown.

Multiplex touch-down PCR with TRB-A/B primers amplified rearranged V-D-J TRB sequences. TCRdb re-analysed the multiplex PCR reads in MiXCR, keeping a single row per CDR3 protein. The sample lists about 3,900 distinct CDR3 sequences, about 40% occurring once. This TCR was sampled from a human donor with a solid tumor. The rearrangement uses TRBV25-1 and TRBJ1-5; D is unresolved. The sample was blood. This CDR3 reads CASSESGGDNQPQHF. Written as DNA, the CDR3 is TGTGCCAGCAGTGAATCTGGAGGCGACAATCAGCCCCAGCATTTT.